This TCR beta chain came from a study of OX40 agonist ivuxolimab in advanced cancers. At the level of the whole study: The costimulatory receptor OX40 (CD134) was targeted by ivuxolimab, a fully human IgG2 agonistic monoclonal antibody. In the dose-escalation cohort, roughly 82% of patients were male, and the mean age was 60 years with a range of roughly 23 to 79. Peripheral TCRbeta sequencing aimed to test whether ivuxolimab altered TCR sequence diversity and caused clonal T-cell expansion. Partial responses were achieved by three dose-escalation patients, of whom one had hepatocellular carcinoma and two had cutaneous melanoma. Prior anti-PD-1, anti-PD-L1 or anti-CTLA-4 therapy was permitted, and 30% to 50% of dose-escalation patients had received checkpoint inhibitors. Among the 52 dose-escalation patients, about 20 had hepatocellular carcinoma, roughly 15 melanoma, 9 renal cell carcinoma and 9 head and neck cancer. The monotherapy dose-escalation portion (N of about 50 patients) of the phase I ivuxolimab trial is reported in the paper. Intravenous ivuxolimab was administered to patients every 2 weeks at six dose levels: 0.01, 0.1, 0.3, 1.5, 3 and 10 mg/kg.

Here is what the overall study found, with its caveats: After ivuxolimab, more expanded clones were found on average in CD8+ T cells than in CD4+ T cells. The antigen specificity of the clonally expanded peripheral T cells was not determined. In the 0.1-3.0 mg/kg groups, partial responders had among the lowest normalized peripheral clonal expansion, particularly in CD8+ T cells. Low levels of normalized T-cell clonal expansion were also seen in some nonresponding patients. At doses of 0.1 to 3.0 mg/kg, clonal expansion of both CD4+ and CD8+ T cells in blood was seen between baseline and week 6.

Patients with autoimmune disease history or receiving systemic immunosuppression were excluded from the trial. Peripheral blood for TCR sequencing was collected from all dose cohorts at baseline, on cycle 4 day 1, and on cycle 7 day 1. Samples came from an open-label, multicenter, first-in-human phase I dose-escalation trial of ivuxolimab. The trial enrolled adults with locally advanced or metastatic head and neck squamous cell, hepatocellular, melanoma or renal cell carcinoma. CD4+ and CD8+ T cells were sorted separately from peripheral blood before TCR sequencing. To sequence the TCRbeta CDR3 region, genomic DNA was isolated from the sorted cells. The immunoSEQ Assay was used for sequencing of TCRbeta CDR3 regions. TCRdb retrieved this table from immuneACCESS and kept in-frame rearrangements only. Not all clones are present; in checked studies, unresolved V genes account for under half, and no reason is known for the remainder. Here the sample has tens of thousands of clones; about 89% occur a single time. The top ten clonotypes cover 15% to 20% of the sample.

On this clone: Its antigen has not been determined. Base qualities are missing; no much larger clone stands one base away.

V lost 1 base and J lost 4 bases; the stretch between them is 9 bases long. The germline V gene encodes CDR1 SEHNR and CDR2 FQNEAQ (reference sequence). Including cysteine and phenylalanine, the CDR3 has 14 amino acids. The sequence is cut down to CDR3 DNA, 42 bases in frame from base 1. This receptor was identified in an adult with an advanced solid tumor such as melanoma, head and neck, liver or kidney cancer. This chain joins TRBV7-9 to TRBJ2-3, with a weak D call of TRBD2 (5 bases match). The specimen comprised CD4+ or CD8+ T cells sorted from blood, sampled in a trial of the OX40 agonist ivuxolimab. The CDR3 corresponds to CASSLGLAPDTQYF. The nucleotide sequence reads TGTGCCAGCAGCTTAGGATTAGCGCCAGATACGCAGTATTTT.